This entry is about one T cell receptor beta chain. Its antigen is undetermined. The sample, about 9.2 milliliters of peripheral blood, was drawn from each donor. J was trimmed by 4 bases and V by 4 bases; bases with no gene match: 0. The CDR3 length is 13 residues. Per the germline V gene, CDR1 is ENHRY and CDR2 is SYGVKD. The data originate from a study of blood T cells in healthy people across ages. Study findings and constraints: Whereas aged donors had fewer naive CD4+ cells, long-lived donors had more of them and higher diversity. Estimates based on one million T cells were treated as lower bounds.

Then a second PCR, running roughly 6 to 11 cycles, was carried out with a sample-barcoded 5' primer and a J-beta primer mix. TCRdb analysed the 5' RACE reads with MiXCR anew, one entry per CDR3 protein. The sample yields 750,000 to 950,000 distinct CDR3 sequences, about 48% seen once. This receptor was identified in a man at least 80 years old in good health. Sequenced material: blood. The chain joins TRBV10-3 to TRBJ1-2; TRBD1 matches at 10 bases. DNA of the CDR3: TGTGCCATCAGTGGGGACAGGGGCTATGGCTACACCTTC. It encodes CAISGDRGYGYTF.